This TCR beta chain was recovered during a study of cytomegalovirus exposure and HLA in healthy donors. V gave up 2 bases and J gave up 0 bases, with 8 bases separating them. This CDR3 is 15 amino acids long. Germline CDR1 is MNHEY and CDR2 is SMNVEV (reference sequence). Whole-study findings and limits: Cytomegalovirus status, reportedly, was diagnosed with high specificity and sensitivity by the classifier. There were some 150 TCR beta chains listed as cytomegalovirus-associated.

Assay: immunoSEQ multiplex PCR; the TCRdb copy retains only in-frame clones and omits some. The sample consists of more than 250,000 clones, roughly 87% of them appearing once. Points on this clone: Its antigen is as yet unknown.

The chain links TRBV27 to TRBJ2-1, with D tentatively TRBD1 (6 bases). The source is a woman younger than 45 in good health and CMV-seropositive. What was sequenced was PBMCs. CDR3 DNA sequence: TGTGCCAGCAGTTTAGACAGGAGCTCCTACAATGAGCAGTTCTTC. Translation: CASSLDRSSYNEQFF.